This T cell receptor beta chain appears in the sequencing data of a study of post-analysis software for immune sequencing data. Study-level background: The courses of disease that were included comprised relapsing-remitting, secondary progressive and progressive-relapsing multiple sclerosis.

The sample holds a few counts of this clonotype. The antigen remains unidentified. Per the germline V gene, CDR1 is DFQATT and CDR2 is SNEGSKA (reference sequence). The ends were cut back, 1 base at V and 3 bases at J, with 13 bases in the middle. This CDR3 comprises 14 residues. TCR beta cDNA libraries included unique molecular identifiers. TCRdb redid the calling of the PCR reads with MiXCR, one entry per CDR3 protein. The sample shows 150,000 to 200,000 distinct CDR3 sequences, 35% to 40% of them seen only once. Study-level findings and limits: In patients, TRBV5-6, TRBV5-1 and TRBV20-1 belonged to five or six TRBV segments found more frequently than in controls. The F measure placed samples prepared in the same batch into strongly shared clusters. Relative to controls, patients with multiple sclerosis showed significantly lower normalized Chao1 diversity.

This clonotype was sampled from a girl aged 10 to 17 with multiple sclerosis. This sequence joins TRBV20-1 and TRBJ2-7; D is unresolved. Specimen: blood, collected after autologous hematopoietic stem cell transplantation. CDR3 sequence reads: CSARGVGFYYEQYF. CDR3 coding DNA: TGCAGTGCTAGAGGGGTGGGCTTTTACTACGAGCAGTACTTC.